The subject of this entry is one T cell receptor (beta chain). The antigen is unknown. This specimen belongs to a study of T cell responses to AZD1222 COVID-19 vaccine. Study results and caveats: Just six AZD1222 recipients were seropositive at baseline.

Sequencing was performed with immunoSEQ multiplex PCR; in TCRdb, only in-frame clones are kept and a portion is missing. The sample yields 100,000 to 150,000 clones, over 70% seen once. Germline trimming cut 4 bases from V and 3 bases from J; bases unmatched to any gene: 6. CDR1 is ENHRY, CDR2 SYGVKD, per germline. This CDR3 comprises 14 residues. The clonotype was recovered from an adult in good health. Here the sequenced sample was peripheral blood, taken on day 0 of AZD1222 vaccination. The V call is TRBV10-3, the J call TRBJ2-7; 7 nucleotides align to TRBD1. The CDR3 DNA sequence: TGTGCCATCAGTGTACAGGGGTCAAACTACGAGCAGTACTTC. The encoded protein is CAISVQGSNYEQYF.